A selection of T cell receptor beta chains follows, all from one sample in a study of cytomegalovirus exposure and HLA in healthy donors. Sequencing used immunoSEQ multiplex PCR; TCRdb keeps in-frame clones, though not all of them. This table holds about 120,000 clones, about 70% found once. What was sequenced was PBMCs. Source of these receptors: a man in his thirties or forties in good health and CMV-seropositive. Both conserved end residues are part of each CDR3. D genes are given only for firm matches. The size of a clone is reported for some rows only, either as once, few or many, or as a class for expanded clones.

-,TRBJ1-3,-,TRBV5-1,TGCGCCAGCAGACAGGACCCCTCTGGAAACACCATATATTTT,CASRQDPSGNTIYF
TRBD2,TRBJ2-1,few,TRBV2,TGTGCCAGCAGTTCCTGGGGGGGTGAGCAGTTCTTC,CASSSWGGEQFF
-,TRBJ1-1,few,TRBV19,TGTGCCAGTAGTATTTGGCCGGGGGCTGAAGCTTTCTTT,CASSIWPGAEAFF
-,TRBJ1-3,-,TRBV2,TGTGCCAGCATCTTGGGGAGGACCTCGGCGGACACCATATATTTT,CASILGRTSADTIYF
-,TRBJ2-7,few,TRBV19,TGTGCCAGTAGTATTGGTCAGGGCGAGGTTCGCGAGCAGTACTTC,CASSIGQGEVREQYF
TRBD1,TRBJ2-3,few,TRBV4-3,TGCGCCAGCAGCCCGAGCCGGGACAGGGACGGTAGCACAGATACGCAGTATTTT,CASSPSRDRDGSTDTQYF
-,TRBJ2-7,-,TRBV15,TGTGCCACCAGCAGAGCACTAGACGACGAGCAGTACTTC,CATSRALDDEQYF
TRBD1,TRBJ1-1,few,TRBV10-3,TGTGCCATCAGTGGAGGGACAGGAGGTCCTAACACTGAAGCTTTCTTT,CAISGGTGGPNTEAFF
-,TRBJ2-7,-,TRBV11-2,TGTGCCAGCAGCTTGGTAAGGAGAGACCGAGGTGTAACCTACGAGCAGTACTTC,CASSLVRRDRGVTYEQYF
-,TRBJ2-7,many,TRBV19,TGTGCCACAACTGGGAGCTCCTACGAGCAGTACTTC,CATTGSSYEQYF
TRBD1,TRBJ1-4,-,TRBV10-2,TGCGCCAGCCGACCCCGCCCCGGGACAGGGCATGAAAAACTGTTTTTT,CASRPRPGTGHEKLFF
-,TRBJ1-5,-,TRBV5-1,TGCGCCAGCACCCCCGGGACCGGAGGGCCCAATCAGCCCCAGCATTTT,CASTPGTGGPNQPQHF
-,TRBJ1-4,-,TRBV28,TGTGCCAGCAGTTCCACAACAGCAACTAATGAAAAACTGTTTTTT,CASSSTTATNEKLFF
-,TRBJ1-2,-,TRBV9,TGTGCCAGCAGCGGACAGAACTATGGCTACACCTTC,CASSGQNYGYTF
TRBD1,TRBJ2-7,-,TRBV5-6,TGTGCCAGCAGCTTGGGACAGGGGATCTCCTACGAGCAGTACTTC,CASSLGQGISYEQYF
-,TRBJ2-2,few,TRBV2,TGTGCCAGCAGCCTCGACAGGACCGCTGTAAACACCGGGGAGCTGTTTTTT,CASSLDRTAVNTGELFF
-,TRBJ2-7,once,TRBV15,TGTGCCACCAGCAGAGAACACAGGGCCTACGAGCAGTACTTC,CATSREHRAYEQYF
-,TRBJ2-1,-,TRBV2,TGTGCCAGCAGTGCGATACGGAGCTCCTACAATGAGCAGTTCTTC,CASSAIRSSYNEQFF
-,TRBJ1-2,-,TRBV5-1,TGCGCCAGCAGCAGGGAGTCGGTATACTATGGCTACACCTTC,CASSRESVYYGYTF
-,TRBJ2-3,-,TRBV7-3,TGTGCCAGCAGCTCCCGGACAGGACGGCGGGAAGATACGCAGTATTTT,CASSSRTGRREDTQYF
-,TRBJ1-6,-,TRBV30,TGTGCCTGGAGTGTGCGGGGTTTTTCACCCCTCCACTTT,CAWSVRGFSPLHF
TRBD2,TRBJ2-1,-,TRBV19,TGTGCCAGTAGTATAGCTAATATTGGCGGGGGTGGGTACAATGAGCAGTTCTTC,CASSIANIGGGGYNEQFF
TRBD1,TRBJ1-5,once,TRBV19,TGTGCCAGTACCTTCGGGACAGATTATAGCAATCAGCCCCAGCATTTT,CASTFGTDYSNQPQHF
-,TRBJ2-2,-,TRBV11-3,TGTGCCAGCAGCTTGGCAGGGGACGTCACCGGGGAGCTGTTTTTT,CASSLAGDVTGELFF
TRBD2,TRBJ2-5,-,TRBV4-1,TGCGCCAGCAGCCCCCTAGCGGGGGAGGAGACCCAGTACTTC,CASSPLAGEETQYF
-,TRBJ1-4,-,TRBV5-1,TGCGCCAGCGGGCTTGACGGAACAACTAATGAAAAACTGTTTTTT,CASGLDGTTNEKLFF
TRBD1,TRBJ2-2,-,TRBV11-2,TGTGCCAGCAGCTTACAGGGGGCGAGCACCGGGGAGCTGTTTTTT,CASSLQGASTGELFF
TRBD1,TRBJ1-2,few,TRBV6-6,TGTGCCAGCAGTTACAATCGGGACAGAGGGGACTATGGCTACACCTTC,CASSYNRDRGDYGYTF
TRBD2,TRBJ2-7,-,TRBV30,TGTGCCTGGAGTGTACTTGTGCTAGCGGGGTCCTACGAGCAGTACTTC,CAWSVLVLAGSYEQYF
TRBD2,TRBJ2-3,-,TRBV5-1,TGCGCCAGCAGTCCCGGGACTAGCGGGGGGTCAGATACGCAGTATTTT,CASSPGTSGGSDTQYF
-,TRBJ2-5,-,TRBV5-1,TGCGCCAGCAGTGCGGCAGGGTGGGGAAAGACCCAGTACTTC,CASSAAGWGKTQYF
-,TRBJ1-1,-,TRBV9,TGTGCCAGCAGCGCGTTCGCCAGGGCCGGTGGGGACACTGAAGCTTTCTTT,CASSAFARAGGDTEAFF
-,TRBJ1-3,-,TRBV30,TGTGCCTGGAGTGGGGGGCTGGAAGGAAACACCATATATTTT,CAWSGGLEGNTIYF
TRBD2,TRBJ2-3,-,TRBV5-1,TGCGCCAGCAGCTTGGGTACTAGCGGCCCTGAAAAGCAGTATTTT,CASSLGTSGPEKQYF
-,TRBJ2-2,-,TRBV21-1,TGTGCCAGCAGCCCGCGACAGGGGGCAGTGTTTCTCGGGGAGCTGTTTTTT,CASSPRQGAVFLGELFF
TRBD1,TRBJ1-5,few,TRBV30,TGTGCCTGGAGGAAAGGGACAGGGGAGCGACAGCCCCAGCATTTT,CAWRKGTGERQPQHF
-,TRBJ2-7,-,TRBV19,TGTGCCAGTAGTTCCTCGGGAGCCTACGAGCAGTACTTC,CASSSSGAYEQYF
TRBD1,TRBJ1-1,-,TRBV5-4,TGTGCCAGCAGCGAAGGGACAGGTACTTTAAACACTGAAGCTTTCTTT,CASSEGTGTLNTEAFF
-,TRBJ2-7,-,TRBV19,TGTACCAGTAGTATAGGTGGCGGGGGCTTGGCCTACGAGCAGTACTTC,CTSSIGGGGLAYEQYF
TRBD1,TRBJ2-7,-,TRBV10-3,TGTGCCAGCAGTTGGACAGGGGGCTACGAGCAGTACTTC,CASSWTGGYEQYF
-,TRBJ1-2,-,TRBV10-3,TGTGCCATCAGTGAGTCGGGGGGTAACTATGGCTACACCTTC,CAISESGGNYGYTF
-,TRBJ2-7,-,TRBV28,TGTGCCAGCACGGACGGAGACTACGAGCAGTACTTC,CASTDGDYEQYF
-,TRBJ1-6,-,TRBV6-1,TGTGCCAGCAGTGGTAACGGGATGAATTCACCCCTCCACTTT,CASSGNGMNSPLHF
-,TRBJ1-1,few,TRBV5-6,TGTGCCAGCAGCTCCACAGGGCAGGGACATGAAGCTTTCTTT,CASSSTGQGHEAFF
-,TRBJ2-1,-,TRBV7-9,TGTGCCAGCAGCTTAAGGTCCCCCGGGGAGCAGTTCTTC,CASSLRSPGEQFF
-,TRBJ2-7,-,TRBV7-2,TGTGCCAGCAGCTTAAGGGGCGCCTCCTACGAGCAGTACTTC,CASSLRGASYEQYF
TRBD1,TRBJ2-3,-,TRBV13,TGTGCCAGCAGCCCAGATAGGGGACAGGGGGACACAGATACGCAGTATTTT,CASSPDRGQGDTDTQYF
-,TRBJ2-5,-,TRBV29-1,TGCAGCGCCAACCACCCCGGGTCCCAAGAGACCCAGTACTTC,CSANHPGSQETQYF
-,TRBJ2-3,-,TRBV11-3,TGTGCCAGCAGCCTAGGCAGGGCAGATACGCAGTATTTT,CASSLGRADTQYF
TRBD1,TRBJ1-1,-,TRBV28,TGTGCCAGCAGTAGGGGGCTAGGAACTGAAGCTTTCTTT,CASSRGLGTEAFF
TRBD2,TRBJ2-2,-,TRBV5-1,TGCGCCAGCAGCTTGCTAGCGGGGGGTACCGGGGAGCTGTTTTTT,CASSLLAGGTGELFF
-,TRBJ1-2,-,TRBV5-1,TGCGCCAGCAGCTTGGGGCAGGGTTCAGGTGGCTACACCTTC,CASSLGQGSGGYTF
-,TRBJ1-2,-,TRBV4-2,TGTGCCAGCAGCCAAGTGCAGGCCCTTTATGGCTACACCTTC,CASSQVQALYGYTF
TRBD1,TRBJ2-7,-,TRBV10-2,TGCGCCAGCAGGGGGACAGGGGGCTACGAGCAGTACTTC,CASRGTGGYEQYF
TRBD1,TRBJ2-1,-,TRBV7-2,TGTGCCAGCAGCACCAGACAGGGGGCTGATGAGCAGTTCTTC,CASSTRQGADEQFF
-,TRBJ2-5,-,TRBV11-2,TGTGCCAGCAGCTTAACCTCGGGATTCGGGGAGACCCAGTACTTC,CASSLTSGFGETQYF
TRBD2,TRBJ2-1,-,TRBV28,TGTGCCAGCAGTTCTATGACTAGCGGGGGGGCCCGCTCCTACAATGAGCAGTTCTTC,CASSSMTSGGARSYNEQFF
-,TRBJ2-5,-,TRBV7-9,TGTGCCAGCAGCTTCTCCGGGGTAGAGACCCAGTACTTC,CASSFSGVETQYF